This TCR beta chain was retrieved from a study of cytomegalovirus exposure and HLA in healthy donors. Details on this clone: Its antigen is unidentified.

Study-wide results and limits: Most CMV-associated TCR beta chains were later found to appear HLA-restricted. The CMV antigen specificity of a few CMV-associated chains was confirmed through in vitro analysis. In presence/absence analyses, roughly uniform sequencing depth across donors was assumed. Later on, an analysis tied over 15,000 TCR beta sequences to HLA alleles at 0.05 false discovery rate.

This CDR3 region has 18 residues. The ends lost 0 bases at V and 6 bases at J; junction bases unmatched: 10. From germline, CDR1 is SGHKS and CDR2 YYEKEE (reference sequence). PCR involved 60 Vbeta and 13 Jbeta primers. The table came from immunoSEQ multiplex PCR; TCRdb's copy has only in-frame clones and leaves some out. This table has about 160,000 clones, roughly three quarters appearing once. This chain links TRBV5-5 with TRBJ2-3; 13 bases align to TRBD2. The sequence was obtained from a man aged 55 to 70 in good health and CMV-seronegative. Material: PBMCs. The CDR3 loop reads CASSLVGLAGAGGDTQYF. The CDR3 bases are TGTGCCAGCAGCTTGGTCGGACTAGCGGGGGCGGGGGGGGATACGCAGTATTTT. The full variable domain, rest sourced from reference TRBV5-5 and TRBJ2-3, is DAGVTQSPTHLIKTRGQQVTLRCSPISGHKSVSWYQQVLGQGPQFIFQYYEKEERGRGNFPDRFSARQFPNYSSELNVNALLLGDSALYLCASSLVGLAGAGGDTQYFGPGTRLTVL.